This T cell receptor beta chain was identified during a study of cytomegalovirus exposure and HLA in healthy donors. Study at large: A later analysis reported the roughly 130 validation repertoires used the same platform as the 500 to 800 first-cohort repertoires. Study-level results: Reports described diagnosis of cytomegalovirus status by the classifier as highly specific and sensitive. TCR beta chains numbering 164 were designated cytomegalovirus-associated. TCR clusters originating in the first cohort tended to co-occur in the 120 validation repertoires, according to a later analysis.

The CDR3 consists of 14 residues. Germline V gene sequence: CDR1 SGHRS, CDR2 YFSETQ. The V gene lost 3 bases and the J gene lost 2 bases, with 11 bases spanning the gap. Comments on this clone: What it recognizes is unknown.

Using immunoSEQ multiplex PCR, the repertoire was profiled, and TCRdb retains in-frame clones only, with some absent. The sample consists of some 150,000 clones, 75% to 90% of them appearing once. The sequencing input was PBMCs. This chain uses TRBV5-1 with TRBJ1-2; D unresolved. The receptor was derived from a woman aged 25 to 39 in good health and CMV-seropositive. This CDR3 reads CASSSMTGNYGYTF. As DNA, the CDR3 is TGCGCCAGCAGCTCTATGACGGGGAACTATGGCTACACCTTC. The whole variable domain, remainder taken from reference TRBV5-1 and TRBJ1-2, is KAGVTQTPRYLIKTRGQQVTLSCSPISGHRSVSWYQQTPGQGLQFLFEYFSETQRNKGNFPGRFSGRQFSNSRSEMNVSTLELGDSALYLCASSSMTGNYGYTFGSGTRLTVV.